The present entry profiles one TCR beta chain with its context. This clone's antigen is unknown. No base quality values were provided; no much bigger clone lies one nucleotide off. This entry belongs to a study of technical replicates of blood from a few donors (dated by TCRdb to about 2017). Libraries came from the immunoSEQ multiplex PCR assay. Held by TCRdb, this immuneACCESS table contains in-frame sequences only and omits some clones. Under half of the omission traces to an unresolved V gene where checked; the cause of the rest is unknown. Counted in this sample were 85,000 to 100,000 clones; around 96% of them appeared once. Approximately 0.26% of the sample is taken by the ten largest. Germline trimming: 1 base from V, 5 bases from J; junction bases outside gene matches: 7. From the cysteine up to the phenylalanine, the CDR3 has a length of 15 residues. The retained sequence is limited to the CDR3, 45 bases, with the frame set at the first base. CDR1 and CDR2 are read off the germline V gene as SGHRS and YFSETQ.

Sequences were obtained from T cells isolated from PBMCs. The clonotype originates from a human donor in good health. Here the chain combines TRBV5-1 and TRBJ2-7, with 9 bases in between that match TRBD1. The DNA sequence is given as TGCGCCAGCAGCTTGAGCCGGGACAGGGCGGACGAGCAGTACTTC. This encodes CASSLSRDRADEQYF. This CDR3, with the reference TRBV5-1 and TRBJ2-7 proteins standing in past its ends, gives the full variable domain KAGVTQTPRYLIKTRGQQVTLSCSPISGHRSVSWYQQTPGQGLQFLFEYFSETQRNKGNFPGRFSGRQFSNSRSEMNVSTLELGDSALYLCASSLSRDRADEQYFGPGTRLTVT.